The present entry profiles one T cell receptor beta chain with its context. The antigen it recognizes is unknown. The input lacks base qualities; no much larger clone sits a single base away. The data derive from a study of CD8+ T cells in alopecia areata listed by TCRdb under 2018. For context, the study as a whole: Treated patients were enrolled in an open-label pilot trial of oral tofacitinib, 5 to 10 mg twice daily, for moderate-to-severe alopecia areata. Patients received tofacitinib for 6 to 18 months and were then followed off drug for 6 months to check for delayed response and recurrence. In treated patients, disease severity was measured using the SALT score, which gives the percentage of scalp surface area affected. High-throughput TCRbeta sequencing was used to examine T cell clonal expansion in alopecia areata in both the C3H/HeJ mouse model and human patients. Human TCRbeta sequencing covered scalp tissue and sorted CD4+ and CD8+ peripheral blood T cells from patchy and totalis/universalis alopecia areata patients and healthy controls. Patients on tofacitinib were biopsied at baseline and after 4 and 24 weeks of treatment, and several of the patients also had a later scalp biopsy. Clonality in the scalp was compared among normal scalp (n=4), patchy alopecia areata scalp (n=8), and alopecia totalis/universalis scalp (n=8). RNA came from the PAXgene miRNA kit for fixed scalp, the miRNeasy kit for PBMCs, and the RNeasy kit for mouse skin. immunoSEQ multiplex PCR using 35 Vbeta forward primers and 13 Jbeta reverse primers was used to amplify TCRbeta CDR3 regions.

The treatment or condition label, as the study defines it: oral pan-JAK inhibitor, 5-10 mg twice daily. Lesional scalp punch biopsies and peripheral blood were collected from alopecia areata patients. After PBMCs were isolated by density centrifugation and stained for CD3, CD4 and CD8, a FACSAria was used to sort CD4+ and CD8+ T cells. The library was obtained by the immunoSEQ multiplex PCR assay. RNA was extracted from all samples and reverse transcribed into cDNA as template for TCR sequencing. SuperScript III was used for first-strand cDNA synthesis, primed with a 2:1 mix of oligo-dT and random hexamers. Amplification bias was assessed with a synthetic immune receptor repertoire, and residual bias was removed computationally. In the original analysis: Raw reads were preprocessed to remove errors, and CDR3 was defined according to IMGT conventions as the region from the conserved cysteine to phenylalanine. Clonality was computed as 1 minus the Shannon entropy, with the entropy normalized by log2 of the number of productive unique TCRs. Whether each scalp clone was CD4 or CD8 was inferred by checking scalp TCRbeta sequences against the CD4 and CD8 repertoires from sorted blood. TCRdb stores this immuneACCESS table with in-frame sequences only. Part of the clones is absent; in the studies checked, under half of the shortfall reflects unresolved V genes, and no reason is known for the rest. Clonal size and the V and J genes are those of that table, whereas D and trimming came from the DNA. Counted in this sample were 180,000 or so clones; about 51% of them appeared once. Roughly 9.1% of the sample is taken by the ten largest.

The research as a whole found: TCR sequences shared between patients were less clear than in mice, possibly partly because of HLA diversity in the patient population. Scalp TCR repertoire analysis is complicated because resident alphabeta T cells in normal human skin are also sequenced, whereas mouse skin is dominated by gammadelta T cells. During tofacitinib treatment, many expanded lesional clones remained in scalp and blood, and this persistence may partly explain relapse after treatment is stopped. Lesional scalp, especially in alopecia totalis/universalis, showed higher clonality and more expanded CD8+ clones than normal scalp, suggesting antigenic drive. Scalp clonality and the number of expanded CD8+ clones among the top 100 scalp clones were significantly decreased by tofacitinib. Because the treated cohort was small and included a single nonresponder, larger studies are needed to assess links between baseline CD8+ expansion and response.

The germline V gene encodes CDR1 SGHDT and CDR2 YYEEEE. V is pruned by 4 bases and J by 4 bases, leaving 5 bases of the junction without a gene match. Reading from cysteine to phenylalanine, the CDR3 counts 13 amino acids. The DNA shown is the 39-base CDR3, in frame from base 1. The TCR was taken from a human donor with alopecia areata. The source was CD8+ T cells sorted from blood, collected at approximately week 52, from a patient treated with tofacitinib. The sequence joins TRBV5-6 to TRBJ2-7, and TRBD2 matches 7 of the central bases. The sequenced DNA is TGTGCCAGCAGCGACGCGCGGGGGTACGAGCAGTACTTC. This codes for CASSDARGYEQYF.